This TCR beta chain was profiled in a study of pediatric ulcerative colitis. Study-wide points: A couple of patients had blood samples with substantially reduced template counts. Clonal expansions reduced rectal repertoire diversity in acute severe colitis. Ulcerative colitis patients shared more blood-rectal clones than controls.

V lost 2 bases, J lost 0 bases, and 9 bases lay in between. The CDR3 extends over 15 amino acids. In germline, CDR1 is MNHEY, CDR2 SVGAGI. Concerning this clone: Its antigen remains unknown.

Data came from immunoSEQ multiplex PCR; TCRdb stores just in-frame clones and leaves some out. The repertoire holds more than 10,000 clones, with roughly three quarters as singletons. The rectum was sampled with one to two pinch biopsies at colonoscopy. Controls had colonoscopy for suspected IBD, with normal endoscopy and no IBD the following year. The chain links TRBV6-5 to TRBJ2-3; D remains ambiguous. The sample was gut tissue. The TCR was taken from a boy younger than 18 who was a control in a study of pediatric ulcerative colitis. CDR3 sequence: CASSYGFGSTDTQYF. CDR3 nucleotides: TGTGCCAGCAGTTACGGGTTTGGGAGCACAGATACGCAGTATTTT.